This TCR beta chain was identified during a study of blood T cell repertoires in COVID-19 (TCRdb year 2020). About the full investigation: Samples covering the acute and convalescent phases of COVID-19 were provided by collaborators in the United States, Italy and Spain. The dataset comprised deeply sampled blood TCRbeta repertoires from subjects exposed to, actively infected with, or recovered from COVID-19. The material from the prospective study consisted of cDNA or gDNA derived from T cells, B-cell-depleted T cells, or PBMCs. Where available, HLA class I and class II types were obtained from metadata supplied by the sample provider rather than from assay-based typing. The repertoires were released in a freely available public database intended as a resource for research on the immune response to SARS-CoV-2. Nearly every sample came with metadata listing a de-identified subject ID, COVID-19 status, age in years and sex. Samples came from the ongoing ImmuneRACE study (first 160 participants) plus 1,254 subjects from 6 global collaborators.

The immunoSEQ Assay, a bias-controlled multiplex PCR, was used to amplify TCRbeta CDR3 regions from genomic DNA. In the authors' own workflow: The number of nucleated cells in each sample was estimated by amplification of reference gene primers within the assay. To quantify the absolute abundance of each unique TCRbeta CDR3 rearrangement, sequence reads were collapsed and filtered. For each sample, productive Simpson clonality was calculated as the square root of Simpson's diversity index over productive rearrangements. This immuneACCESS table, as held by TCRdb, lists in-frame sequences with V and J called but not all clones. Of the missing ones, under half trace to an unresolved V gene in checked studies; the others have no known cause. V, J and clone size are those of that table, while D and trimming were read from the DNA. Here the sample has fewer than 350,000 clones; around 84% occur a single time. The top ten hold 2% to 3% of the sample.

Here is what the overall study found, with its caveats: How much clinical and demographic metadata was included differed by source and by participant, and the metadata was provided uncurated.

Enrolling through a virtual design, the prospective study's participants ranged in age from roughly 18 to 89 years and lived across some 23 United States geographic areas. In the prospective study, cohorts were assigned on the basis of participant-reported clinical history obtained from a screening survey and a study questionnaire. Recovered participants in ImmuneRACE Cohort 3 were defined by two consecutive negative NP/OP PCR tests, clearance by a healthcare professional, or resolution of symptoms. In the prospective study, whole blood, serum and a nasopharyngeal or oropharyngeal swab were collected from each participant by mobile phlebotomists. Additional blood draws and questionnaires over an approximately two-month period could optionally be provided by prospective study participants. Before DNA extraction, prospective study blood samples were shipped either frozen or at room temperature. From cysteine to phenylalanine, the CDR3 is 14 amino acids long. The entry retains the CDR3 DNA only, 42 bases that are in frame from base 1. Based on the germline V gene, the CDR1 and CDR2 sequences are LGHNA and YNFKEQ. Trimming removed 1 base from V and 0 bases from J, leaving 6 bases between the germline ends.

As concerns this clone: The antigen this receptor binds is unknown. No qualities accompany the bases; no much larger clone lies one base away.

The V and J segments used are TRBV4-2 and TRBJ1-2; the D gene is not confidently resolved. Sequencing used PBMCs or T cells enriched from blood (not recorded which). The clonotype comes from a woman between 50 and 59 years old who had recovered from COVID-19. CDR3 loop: CASSQGQTNYGYTF. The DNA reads TGTGCCAGCAGCCAAGGGCAGACTAACTATGGCTACACCTTC.